A single sample gave rise to the 13 T cell receptor beta chains below, sequenced in a study of T-cell memory formation after mild COVID-19. TCRdb called the 5' RACE reads again in MiXCR, with one record for every CDR3 protein. The table lists about 130,000 distinct CDR3 sequences, about 5.9% of them singletons. The sample was PBMCs or a T cell subset sorted from them (not recorded which). The receptors come from an adult woman who had mild COVID-19 (a few samples of this study predate the infection). Cell type and time point are not known.

The J gene is TRBJ2-2, the V gene TRBV27; tentative D call: TRBD2 (5 bases). Germline V gene lookup returns CDR1 MNHEY and CDR2 SMNVEV (reference sequence). Trimming removed 6 bases from V and 7 bases from J, with 12 bases in between. CDR3 length: 13 amino acids. This chain's CDR3 is CASSNGLIGELFF. The DNA for the CDR3 is TGTGCCAGCAGCAATGGACTCATCGGGGAGCTGTTTTTT.

V usage is TRBV20-1 and J usage is TRBJ2-1; 9 bases agree with TRBD1. Germline V lookup: CDR1 DFQATT, CDR2 SNEGSKA (reference sequence). The CDR3 is made up of 13 amino acids. The V segment lost 6 bases and the J segment 3 bases; nucleotides outside the gene matches: 3. The CDR3 protein is CSATGGNYNEQFF. The DNA of the CDR3 is TGCAGTGCCACAGGGGGCAACTACAATGAGCAGTTCTTC.

This clonotype has more than one count but fewer than ten. The DNA for the CDR3 is TGCGCCAGCAGCTTGGAAGGTTGGGGTTCTGAAAGCACAGATACGCAGTATTTT. Protein product: CASSLEGWGSESTDTQYF. This chain uses TRBV5-1 with TRBJ2-3, with D hard to call. Per the germline V gene, CDR1 is SGHRS and CDR2 is YFSETQ. CDR3 length equals 18 residues. The V and J ends lost 0 bases and 0 bases respectively, with 17 bases between them.

This clonotype occurred a few times. The chain carries TRBV5-1 and TRBJ1-1; D might be TRBD1 (6 bases). Trimming cost V 4 bases and J 6 bases, with 19 bases left between them. The CDR3 covers 15 residues. CDR1 and CDR2 from the germline V gene are SGHRS and YFSETQ. The CDR3 protein is CASSRDTHSQAEAFF. CDR3 bases: TGCGCCAGCAGCCGGGACACCCATTCACAGGCTGAAGCTTTCTTT.

The table lists this clonotype with many counts. The rearrangement links TRBV3-1 to TRBJ2-2; D is perhaps TRBD2 (7 bases). Germline V gene lookup returns CDR1 LGHDT and CDR2 YNNKEL (reference sequence). The CDR3 covers 16 residues. Trimming left V 0 bases short and J 2 bases short, with 10 bases between. The CDR3 is CASSQDRGANTGELFF. In DNA form, the CDR3 reads TGTGCCAGCAGCCAAGACCGGGGGGCTAACACCGGGGAGCTGTTTTTT.

This clonotype turned up a few times. The V and J genes are TRBV15 and TRBJ2-7, with TRBD2 matching over 10 bases. This CDR3 region has 17 residues. CDR1 and CDR2 from the germline V gene are LNHNV and YYDKDF (reference sequence). V lost 3 bases and J lost 0; bases outside the gene matches: 8. CDR3 sequence reads: CATSREGTSGASYEQYF. CDR3 DNA sequence: TGTGCCACCAGCAGGGAGGGCACTAGCGGGGCCTCCTACGAGCAGTACTTC.

This chain joins TRBV6-5 and TRBJ1-2; D is undetermined. Germline V gene lookup returns CDR1 MNHEY and CDR2 SVGAGI. V gave up 3 bases and J gave up 6 bases, with 11 bases separating them. The CDR3 runs to 13 residues. DNA for the CDR3: TGTGCCAGCAGTTATCACCTGGGAGATGGCTACACCTTC. Amino acid sequence: CASSYHLGDGYTF.

The genes are TRBV11-3 and TRBJ2-1; 9 positions match TRBD2. Germline loops: CDR1 SGHNT, CDR2 YENEEA. The trim removed 5 bases at V and 7 bases at J, leaving 9 bases unmatched. The CDR3 length is 15 residues. CDR3 amino acids: CASSIVAGLANEQFF. The CDR3 coding sequence is TGTGCCAGCAGCATCGTAGCAGGACTAGCGAATGAGCAGTTCTTC.

This clonotype was picked up many times. The chain recombines TRBV5-6 with TRBJ2-5; either TRBD1 or TRBD2 may supply D (5 bases each). The CDR3 runs to 15 residues. V dropped 4 bases and J dropped 4 bases, with 17 bases sitting between them. Looked up from germline, CDR1 is SGHDT and CDR2 is YYEEEE. CDR3 bases: TGTGCCAGCAGCCTGGTGGGGGAAGTGGGAGAGACCCAGTACTTC. This gives the protein CASSLVGEVGETQYF.

This clonotype occurred many times. J is TRBJ2-1 and V is TRBV7-2; 11 bases agree with TRBD2. This CDR3 is 16 amino acids long. The V and J ends lost 2 bases and 6 bases, in that order; junction bases with no gene match: 6. Germline values: CDR1 SGHTA, CDR2 FQGNSA. The CDR3 reads CASSLSSGRIPNEQFF. The CDR3 DNA is TGTGCCAGCAGCTTATCTAGCGGGAGGATCCCCAATGAGCAGTTCTTC.

This clonotype has a handful of counts. V usage is TRBV24-1 and J usage is TRBJ2-2; 10 positions match TRBD1. Germline V lookup: CDR1 KGHDR, CDR2 SFDVKD. The CDR3 sequence is 17 residues long. J gave up 1 base and V 3 bases, and 4 bases lay outside the gene matches. This chain's CDR3 is CATSDPGQGGNTGELFF. The CDR3 DNA reads TGTGCCACCAGTGATCCCGGACAGGGGGGGAACACCGGGGAGCTGTTTTTT.

This clonotype showed up many times. The chain combines TRBV18 with TRBJ2-1; 11 bases are shared with TRBD1. The V segment lost 5 bases and the J segment 4 bases; nucleotides outside the gene matches: 1. The CDR3 runs to 14 residues. Germline V gene data show CDR1 as KGHSH and CDR2 as LQKENI. CDR3 loop: CASSGQGAYNEQFF. The DNA of the CDR3 is TGTGCCAGCTCAGGACAGGGGGCTTACAATGAGCAGTTCTTC.

This clonotype was recorded at least ten times. The rearrangement joins TRBV7-3 to TRBJ2-1, with unresolved D. V lost 5 bases and J lost 2, with 10 bases in between. The CDR3 length is 14 residues. Germline loops: CDR1 SGHTA, CDR2 FQGTGA. This CDR3 is CASSPAPTYNEQFF. The DNA of the CDR3 is TGTGCCAGCAGCCCCGCTCCCACCTACAATGAGCAGTTCTTC.